Listed below are T cell receptor beta chains from one sample, sequenced in a study of siplizumab effects on memory and regulatory T cells. Measured with immunoSEQ multiplex PCR; TCRdb has only the in-frame clones, and not every one. The sample records around 86,000 clones, approximately 95% being singletons. The source material was non-Treg CD4+ T cells sorted from blood. These receptors were collected from a human donor in good health. The CDR3 runs from the conserved cysteine through the conserved F or W. Fields, in order: V gene, D gene, J gene, clone size, CDR3 protein, CDR3 DNA. A D gene is named only where the DNA matches it firmly. The listing skips clone size in some rows; elsewhere it reads once, few, many or a size class.

v_gene: TRBV4-2
d_gene: -
j_gene: TRBJ1-1
abundance: few
CDR3aa: CASSQGQHTEAFF
CDR3nt: TGTGCCAGCAGCCAAGGACAGCACACTGAAGCTTTCTTT

v_gene: TRBV18
d_gene: TRBD2
j_gene: TRBJ2-7
abundance: -
CDR3aa: CASSPPGLAGSSYEQYF
CDR3nt: TGTGCCAGCTCACCACCGGGGCTAGCGGGGAGCTCCTACGAGCAGTACTTC

v_gene: TRBV10-2
d_gene: -
j_gene: TRBJ2-3
abundance: -
CDR3aa: CASTEPSTDTQYF
CDR3nt: TGCGCCAGCACCGAACCTAGCACAGATACGCAGTATTTT

v_gene: TRBV7-8
d_gene: TRBD1
j_gene: TRBJ1-2
abundance: -
CDR3aa: CASSHGQGDNYGYTF
CDR3nt: TGTGCCAGCAGCCACGGACAGGGCGATAACTATGGCTACACCTTC

v_gene: TRBV5-1
d_gene: -
j_gene: TRBJ2-7
abundance: -
CDR3aa: CASSLDSESYEQYF
CDR3nt: TGCGCCAGCAGCTTGGACAGCGAATCCTACGAGCAGTACTTC

v_gene: TRBV7-9
d_gene: TRBD1
j_gene: TRBJ2-7
abundance: -
CDR3aa: CASSLAGQGGYEQYF
CDR3nt: TGTGCCAGCAGCTTAGCGGGACAGGGTGGCTACGAGCAGTACTTC

v_gene: TRBV6-6
d_gene: TRBD1
j_gene: TRBJ1-6
abundance: -
CDR3aa: CASSSPTGVPNSPLHF
CDR3nt: TGTGCCAGCAGTTCCCCGACAGGGGTCCCTAATTCACCCCTCCACTTT

v_gene: TRBV19
d_gene: TRBD1
j_gene: TRBJ1-1
abundance: -
CDR3aa: CASSTANRGGMNTEAFF
CDR3nt: TGTGCCAGTAGTACAGCGAACAGGGGGGGCATGAACACTGAAGCTTTCTTT

v_gene: TRBV10-2
d_gene: -
j_gene: TRBJ1-5
abundance: once
CDR3aa: CASSAGVRQPQHF
CDR3nt: TGCGCCAGCAGTGCTGGGGTACGACAGCCCCAGCATTTT

v_gene: TRBV5-1
d_gene: -
j_gene: TRBJ1-3
abundance: -
CDR3aa: CASSSRKSNSPGNTIYF
CDR3nt: TGCGCCAGCAGCTCGAGAAAATCGAATTCGCCTGGAAACACCATATATTTT

v_gene: TRBV18
d_gene: TRBD1
j_gene: TRBJ2-7
abundance: -
CDR3aa: CASSPQGAGEQYF
CDR3nt: TGTGCCAGCTCACCACAGGGGGCGGGCGAGCAGTACTTC

v_gene: TRBV2
d_gene: -
j_gene: TRBJ2-5
abundance: once
CDR3aa: CASKAGRGPQETQYF
CDR3nt: TGTGCCAGCAAGGCGGGCAGGGGTCCCCAAGAGACCCAGTACTTC

v_gene: TRBV7-2
d_gene: TRBD2
j_gene: TRBJ2-5
abundance: -
CDR3aa: CASSSGLDPMETQYF
CDR3nt: TGTGCCAGCAGCTCCGGACTAGATCCAATGGAGACCCAGTACTTC

v_gene: TRBV30
d_gene: -
j_gene: TRBJ1-2
abundance: -
CDR3aa: CAWSIGSNYGYTF
CDR3nt: TGTGCCTGGAGTATCGGGAGTAACTATGGCTACACCTTC

v_gene: TRBV7-9
d_gene: TRBD2
j_gene: TRBJ2-5
abundance: -
CDR3aa: CASSPSGGAEETQYF
CDR3nt: TGTGCCAGCAGCCCTAGCGGGGGGGCGGAAGAGACCCAGTACTTC

v_gene: TRBV10-3
d_gene: -
j_gene: TRBJ2-1
abundance: -
CDR3aa: CAIRDSSSYNEQFF
CDR3nt: TGTGCCATCAGGGACAGTAGCTCCTACAATGAGCAGTTCTTC

v_gene: TRBV10-3
d_gene: -
j_gene: TRBJ2-1
abundance: -
CDR3aa: CAISEGKRLKQFF
CDR3nt: TGTGCCATCAGTGAGGGCAAGCGGCTGAAGCAGTTCTTC

v_gene: TRBV10-3
d_gene: -
j_gene: TRBJ2-1
abundance: -
CDR3aa: CAISSYNEQFF
CDR3nt: TGTGCCATCAGCTCTTACAATGAGCAGTTCTTC

v_gene: TRBV10-2
d_gene: TRBD1
j_gene: TRBJ1-1
abundance: -
CDR3aa: CASSVDRGKAFF
CDR3nt: TGCGCCAGCAGTGTAGACAGGGGGAAAGCTTTCTTT

v_gene: TRBV29-1
d_gene: -
j_gene: TRBJ1-1
abundance: -
CDR3aa: CSAQPQQRNTEAFF
CDR3nt: TGCAGCGCCCAACCTCAACAGAGGAACACTGAAGCTTTCTTT

v_gene: TRBV7-8
d_gene: -
j_gene: TRBJ2-6
abundance: -
CDR3aa: CASSLGKGTVSGANVLTF
CDR3nt: TGTGCCAGCAGCTTGGGTAAGGGAACCGTCTCTGGGGCCAACGTCCTGACTTTC

v_gene: TRBV6-5
d_gene: TRBD2
j_gene: TRBJ2-5
abundance: -
CDR3aa: CASSPSGTETQYF
CDR3nt: TGTGCCAGCAGTCCTAGCGGGACAGAGACCCAGTACTTC

v_gene: TRBV4-1
d_gene: TRBD2
j_gene: TRBJ2-5
abundance: -
CDR3aa: CASSQEELAGVETQYF
CDR3nt: TGCGCCAGCAGCCAAGAAGAACTAGCGGGGGTAGAGACCCAGTACTTC

v_gene: TRBV27
d_gene: -
j_gene: TRBJ1-1
abundance: -
CDR3aa: CASSPRTFMNTEAFF
CDR3nt: TGTGCCAGCAGTCCCCGGACATTCATGAACACTGAAGCTTTCTTT

v_gene: TRBV2
d_gene: -
j_gene: TRBJ1-2
abundance: -
CDR3aa: CASSEVNRPAYGYTF
CDR3nt: TGTGCCAGCAGTGAAGTCAACAGACCGGCCTATGGCTACACCTTC

v_gene: TRBV29-1
d_gene: TRBD1
j_gene: TRBJ1-3
abundance: -
CDR3aa: CSVGQGVTGNTIYF
CDR3nt: TGCAGCGTCGGACAGGGGGTAACAGGAAACACCATATATTTT

v_gene: TRBV21-1
d_gene: -
j_gene: TRBJ2-1
abundance: -
CDR3aa: CASSKGKRGVGNEQFF
CDR3nt: TGTGCCAGCAGCAAAGGTAAAAGGGGGGTGGGCAATGAGCAGTTCTTC

v_gene: TRBV25-1
d_gene: TRBD1
j_gene: TRBJ1-1
abundance: -
CDR3aa: CASSESGGVRAEAFF
CDR3nt: TGTGCCAGCAGTGAATCAGGGGGGGTTCGCGCTGAAGCTTTCTTT

v_gene: TRBV19
d_gene: -
j_gene: TRBJ1-4
abundance: -
CDR3aa: CASSRPGAATNEKLFF
CDR3nt: TGTGCCAGTAGCCGCCCTGGGGCCGCTACTAATGAAAAACTGTTTTTT

v_gene: TRBV11-1
d_gene: -
j_gene: TRBJ1-1
abundance: -
CDR3aa: CASSLVAGLHWTEAFF
CDR3nt: TGTGCCAGCAGCTTAGTGGCAGGGCTACATTGGACTGAAGCTTTCTTT

v_gene: TRBV15
d_gene: -
j_gene: TRBJ1-5
abundance: -
CDR3aa: CATSRGGRLGGNQPQHF
CDR3nt: TGTGCCACCAGCAGAGGGGGACGGCTAGGTGGCAATCAGCCCCAGCATTTT